This TCR beta chain appears in the sequencing data of a study of blood T cell repertoires in COVID-19. Study details: The United States, Italy and Spain supplied acute and convalescent COVID-19 samples. In each case, the material was cDNA or gDNA derived from T cells, B-cell-depleted T cells, or PBMCs.

Authors' methods: Amplification of reference gene primers provided the estimated nucleated cell counts. Sequencing was performed with immunoSEQ multiplex PCR; in TCRdb, only in-frame clones are kept and a portion is missing. V, J and clone size are taken as reported in that table, and D and trimming were inferred from the DNA itself. This table has approximately 150,000 clones, about 90% appearing once. The sample taken for sequencing was peripheral blood. The receptor's source is a man aged 50-59 years who had recovered from COVID-19.

The CDR3: CASSPTTSGDLNEQFF. The CDR3, as DNA: TGTGCCAGCAGCCCCACGACTAGCGGGGACCTCAATGAGCAGTTCTTC. This chain joins TRBV9 and TRBJ2-1; 11 bases fit TRBD2. Per germline, CDR1 SGDLS and CDR2 YYNGEE. Losses at the gene ends were 4 bases for V and 6 bases for J; bases not matched to a gene: 9. This CDR3 has 16 residues.